A single sample gave rise to the 7 T cell receptor beta chains below, sequenced in a study of monozygotic twins with inflammatory bowel disease. After re-calling the 5' RACE reads, TCRdb lists one entry per CDR3 protein, DNA absent. The table for this sample gives more than 300,000 distinct CDR3 sequences. The source material was blood. These receptors were obtained from a human donor with ulcerative colitis or Crohn's disease, or a healthy co-twin of an affected twin (not recorded which).

This chain links TRBV5-1 with TRBJ2-2; as DNA is missing, the TRBD1 call by TCRdb cannot be tested. From germline, CDR1 is SGHRS and CDR2 YFSETQ. The CDR3 has 18 residues. CDR3 protein: CASSLRTGYFANTGELFF.

This chain uses TRBV7-2 with TRBJ2-2; TCRdb indicates TRBD1, and absent DNA this call remains unverified. This CDR3 comprises 16 residues. Germline V lookup: CDR1 SGHTA, CDR2 FQGNSA. CDR3 residues: CASSLQGAGGAGELFF.

The chain links TRBV30 to TRBJ1-2; TCRdb proposes TRBD1, but this gene call is untestable without DNA. Germline CDR1 is GTSNPN and CDR2 is SVGIG (reference sequence). The CDR3 extends over 17 amino acids. CDR3 protein: CAWSSQGAYLVNYGYTF.

This chain uses TRBV11-2 with TRBJ2-5; without DNA, the TCRdb call of TRBD2 cannot be checked. The V gene's germline CDR1 is SGHAT and CDR2 FQNNGV. CDR3 length: 14 amino acids. This chain's CDR3 is CASSLGPLEETQYF. The whole variable domain, remainder taken from reference TRBV11-2 and TRBJ2-5, is EAGVAQSPRYKIIEKRQSVAFWCNPISGHATLYWYQQILGQGPKLLIQFQNNGVVDDSQLPKDRFSAERLKGVDSTLKIQPAKLEDSAVYLCASSLGPLEETQYFGPGTRLLVL.

CDR3 sequence: CASSLLKPSYNEQFF. The chain employs TRBV7-2 and TRBJ2-1. Germline CDR1 is SGHTA and CDR2 is FQGNSA. The CDR3 has 15 amino acids.

This chain joins TRBV7-2 and TRBJ2-1. The CDR3 has 16 residues. CDR1 is SGHTA, CDR2 FQGNSA, per germline. CDR3 residues: CASSLAFLDGYNEQFF.

The chain recombines TRBV7-2 with TRBJ2-5; the TRBD1 assignment by TCRdb is unverifiable without DNA. Looked up from germline, CDR1 is SGHTA and CDR2 is FQGNSA. The CDR3 spans 15 residues. The CDR3 here is CASSFAGGEQETQYF. Variable domain in full (rest from reference TRBV7-2 and TRBJ2-5): GAGVSQSPSNKVTEKGKDVELRCDPISGHTALYWYRQSLGQGLEFLIYFQGNSAPDKSGLPSDRFSAERTGGSVSTLTIQRTQQEDSAVYLCASSFAGGEQETQYFGPGTRLLVL.